This passage covers 29 T cell receptor beta chains from one sample sequenced in a study of T cells in Graves' hyperthyroidism and ophthalmopathy. Amplification targeted TCR beta CDR3 regions from RNA transcripts. The primer set for the first-round RT-PCR of the TCR CDR3 was HTBI. TCRdb redid the calling of the multiplex PCR reads with MiXCR, one entry per CDR3 protein. Of about 560,000 distinct CDR3 sequences listed, around 17% are singletons. Sequenced material: blood. The origin of the receptors is a woman younger than 30 with Graves' hyperthyroidism.

This clonotype has just a few counts. This chain uses TRBV18 with TRBJ1-6, with D tentatively TRBD1 (6 bases). V was shortened by 3 bases and J by 3 bases, with 9 bases between the two germline ends. The CDR3 totals 15 residues. Looked up from germline, CDR1 is KGHSH and CDR2 is LQKENI. The CDR3 spells CASSPDRNYNSPLHF. For the CDR3, the DNA is TGTGCCAGCTCACCCGACAGGAACTATAATTCACCCCTCCACTTT.

This clonotype was counted at least ten times. The chain carries TRBV5-1 and TRBJ2-4, with a weak D call TRBD1 (6 bases). Trimming cost V 0 bases and J 6 bases, with 13 bases left between them. The CDR3 extends over 15 amino acids. Per the germline V gene, CDR1 is SGHRS and CDR2 is YFSETQ. CDR3 protein: CASSLEQGMINIQYF. CDR3 DNA sequence: TGCGCCAGCAGCTTGGAGCAGGGGATGATAAACATTCAGTACTTC.

This clonotype appeared many times. The V gene is TRBV12-3 or TRBV12-4, the J gene TRBJ2-1, with 10 bases fitting TRBD2. V lost 6 bases to trimming and J lost 4 bases; unmatched junction nucleotides: 9. CDR3 size: 16 residues. The CDR3 spells CASSPQRGGLYNEQFF. CDR3 nucleotide sequence: TGTGCCAGCAGCCCGCAGCGGGGGGGCCTTTACAATGAGCAGTTCTTC.

This clonotype was picked up many times. The chain joins TRBV7-9 to TRBJ2-3, with D possibly TRBD1 on 6 matching bases. The CDR3 totals 17 residues. The germline CDR1 and CDR2 sequences are SEHNR and FQNEAQ (reference sequence). V lost 3 bases to trimming and J lost 6 bases, with 22 bases between them. Written as DNA, the CDR3 is TGTGCCAGCAGCTTGGAGCAGGGGAGATCGTCCCTTGATACGCAGTATTTT. Amino acid sequence: CASSLEQGRSSLDTQYF.

This clonotype was seen repeatedly, ten times or more. The rearrangement joins TRBV3-1 to TRBJ1-4, with 7 bases matching TRBD1. The CDR3 is 16 amino acids. V shed 0 bases, J shed 6 bases, and the junction held 7 bases outside the gene matches. CDR1 and CDR2 (germline): LGHDT, YNNKEL (reference sequence). The CDR3 spells CASSQDPTGVDEKLFF. The CDR3 nucleotides read TGTGCCAGCAGCCAAGATCCCACAGGGGTCGATGAAAAACTGTTTTTT.

This clonotype appeared a few times. The chain employs TRBV3-1 and TRBJ1-6; no reliable D call. The CDR3 covers 16 residues. The germline V and J ends were trimmed by 1 base and 9 bases, with 16 bases remaining between them. Germline-derived CDR1 and CDR2 are LGHDT and YNNKEL (reference sequence). DNA of the CDR3: TGTGCCAGCAGCCAAGGAGGCGGAGGAGGCGGTTCACCCCTCCACTTT. Protein product: CASSQGGGGGGSPLHF.

The chain employs TRBV7-9 and TRBJ2-1, with TRBD2 matching over 15 bases. V trimming: 5 bases; J trimming: 12 bases; junction bases outside the gene matches: 8. CDR3 length: 15 residues. Germline V gene sequence: CDR1 SEHNR, CDR2 FQNEAQ (reference sequence). The CDR3 region is CASSPLGLAGGRQFF. CDR3 sequence (DNA): TGTGCCAGCAGCCCCCTGGGACTAGCGGGGGGACGGCAGTTCTTC.

The CDR3 DNA reads TGTGCCAGCAGCAGAGCCAGGGTCGGCAACATTCAGTACTTC. Its protein is CASSRARVGNIQYF. The chain carries TRBV11-2 and TRBJ2-4, with D possibly being TRBD1 (5 bases). The length of the CDR3 is 14 residues. Germline V gives CDR1 SGHAT, CDR2 FQNNGV. The ends were cut back, 5 bases at V and 7 bases at J, with 15 bases in the middle. The full variable domain, with the rest looked up from reference TRBV11-2 and TRBJ2-4, is EAGVAQSPRYKIIEKRQSVAFWCNPISGHATLYWYQQILGQGPKLLIQFQNNGVVDDSQLPKDRFSAERLKGVDSTLKIQPAKLEDSAVYLCASSRARVGNIQYFGAGTRLSVL.

The sample holds one count of this clonotype. This rearrangement joins TRBV7-9 to TRBJ2-3; maybe TRBD2 (5 bases). This CDR3 is 15 amino acids long. Trimming pared 6 bases from V and 0 bases from J, leaving 13 bases between. Germline lookup yields CDR1 SEHNR and CDR2 FQNEAQ (reference sequence). The CDR3 sequence is CASRSKDSSTDTQYF. The DNA of the CDR3 is TGTGCCAGCAGAAGCAAGGACTCCAGCACAGATACGCAGTATTTT.

V and J are TRBV6-2 or TRBV6-3 and TRBJ1-4; D remains ambiguous. The CDR3 spans 15 residues. V was shortened by 6 bases and J by 4 bases, with 15 bases between the two germline ends. Germline V gene sequence: CDR1 MNHEY, CDR2 SVGEGT. The CDR3 here is CASSLSGEGNEKLFF. The CDR3, as DNA: TGTGCCAGCAGCCTAAGCGGCGAGGGTAATGAAAAACTGTTTTTT.

Ten or more counts support this clonotype. The chain combines TRBV5-8 with TRBJ2-7; the D gene is possibly TRBD1 (6 bases). Trimming shortened V by 4 bases and J by 5 bases, and 19 bases separated the two germline ends. Germline V gene data show CDR1 as SGHTS and CDR2 as YDEGEE. The CDR3 has 15 amino acids. CDR3 sequence: CASSTGWSSSDEQYF. DNA for the CDR3: TGTGCCAGCAGCACAGGGTGGTCTAGCAGTGACGAGCAGTACTTC.

Ten or more counts support this clonotype. The J gene is TRBJ1-5, the V gene TRBV2; D call uncertain. The CDR3 is 12 residues long. V was trimmed by 0 bases and J by 13 bases, leaving 10 bases between them. CDR1 and CDR2 from the germline V gene are SNHLY and FYNNEI. The CDR3 coding sequence is TGTGCCAGCAGTGAAGCCAAGGGAATTCAGCATTTT. It translates to CASSEAKGIQHF. The full variable domain, its missing parts supplied by reference TRBV2 and TRBJ1-5, is EPEVTQTPSHQVTQMGQEVILRCVPISNHLYFYWYRQILGQKVEFLVSFYNNEISEKSEIFDDQFSVERPDGSNFTLKIRSTKLEDSAMYFCASSEAKGIQHFGDGTRLSIL.

This clonotype was detected only a few times. V usage is TRBV7-9 and J usage is TRBJ1-4; no clear D. The CDR3 runs 14 residues. The germline V and J ends were trimmed by 2 bases and 6 bases, with 10 bases remaining between them. The V gene's germline CDR1 is SEHNR and CDR2 FQNEAQ (reference sequence). DNA for the CDR3: TGTGCCAGCAGCTTACTGACGGGAGATGAAAAACTGTTTTTT. Encoded protein: CASSLLTGDEKLFF.

This clonotype was counted at least ten times. The chain has TRBV30 and TRBJ2-7; a possible D gene is TRBD1 (6 bases). The V end was cut by 1 base, the J end by 3 bases, with 10 bases between. This CDR3 spans 13 amino acids. Germline-derived CDR1 and CDR2 are GTSNPN and SVGIG (reference sequence). CDR3 amino acids: CAWSALQGYEQYF. In DNA, the CDR3 is TGTGCCTGGAGTGCCTTACAGGGCTACGAGCAGTACTTC.

The chain is built from TRBV6-5 and TRBJ2-2; TRBD1 agrees at 9 bases. With 4 bases clipped from V and 6 bases from J, the junction kept 12 bases outside the gene matches. CDR1 MNHEY and CDR2 SVGAGI come from the germline V gene. CDR3 size: 17 residues. The CDR3 bases are TGTGCCAGCAGTTCCAACTACAGGGGGCAACTCTCCGGGGAGCTGTTTTTT. It is translated as CASSSNYRGQLSGELFF.

Only a few counts were recorded for this clonotype. The CDR3 loop reads CASSESGGIYGYTF. The CDR3 nucleotides are TGCGCCAGCAGTGAGTCGGGGGGCATCTATGGCTACACCTTC. The J gene is TRBJ1-2, the V gene TRBV10-1, with D possibly matching TRBD1 (6 bases). V was cut by 0 bases and J by 4 bases, with 9 bases left in between. The CDR3 extends over 14 amino acids. Germline V gene sequence: CDR1 WNHNN, CDR2 SYGVQD (reference sequence).

This clonotype was recorded once. A read error may produce the germline difference seen at one junction end. The chain recombines TRBV5-6 with TRBJ2-5; 10 bases match TRBD2. Per the germline V gene, CDR1 is SGHDT and CDR2 is YYEEEE. The CDR3 loop spans 16 amino acids. CDR3 protein: CASSQVAGGPGETQYF. DNA for the CDR3: TGCGCCAGCAGCCAAGTAGCGGGGGGCCCCGGGGAGACCCAGTACTTC.

This clonotype was seen at least ten times. The rearrangement joins TRBV3-1 to TRBJ1-6, with 7 bases lining up with TRBD1. V shed 0 bases, J shed 6 bases, and the junction held 5 bases outside the gene matches. The germline V gene encodes CDR1 LGHDT and CDR2 YNNKEL (reference sequence). This CDR3 has 16 residues. Here the CDR3 reads CASSQDPTGSNSPLHF. The DNA for the CDR3 is TGTGCCAGCAGCCAAGACCCGACAGGGAGTAATTCACCCCTCCACTTT.

Regarding this clonotype: A read error is possible here, since a much larger clone lies one base away. In this CDR3 the conserved last residue, phenylalanine or tryptophan, is missing, so a read error is likely. V is TRBV12-3 or TRBV12-4 and J is TRBJ2-7, with 7 positions matching TRBD2. The CDR3 spans 15 residues. The V gene end was trimmed by 7 bases and the J gene end by 2 bases; junction bases not matched to a gene: 11. The CDR3 region has the DNA TGTGCCAGCACCCAATCTCAGCGGGGCACCTACGAGCAGTACTTG. Translation gives CASTQSQRGTYEQYL.

The rearrangement joins TRBV19 to TRBJ2-5; 9 nucleotides agree with TRBD2. There are 16 residues in the CDR3. Germline V lookup: CDR1 LNHDA, CDR2 SQIVND (reference sequence). J was trimmed by 2 bases and V by 3 bases; bases with no gene match: 7. CDR3 residues: CASSIASGVGQETQYF. Written as DNA, the CDR3 is TGTGCCAGTAGTATTGCTAGCGGGGTGGGACAAGAGACCCAGTACTTC.

This clonotype was counted a few times. The chain is built from TRBV24-1 and TRBJ2-3; D ambiguous. Deletions cut 1 base from V and 2 bases from J, with 9 bases between. Germline V gene sequence: CDR1 KGHDR, CDR2 SFDVKD. The CDR3 runs 15 residues. CDR3 sequence reads: CATSDFRQSTDTQYF. The DNA of the CDR3 is TGTGCCACCAGTGATTTCCGCCAATCCACAGATACGCAGTATTTT.

This clonotype was recorded many times. The V and J genes are TRBV24-1 and TRBJ2-3; D may match TRBD1 or TRBD2 (6 bases each). CDR1 is KGHDR, CDR2 SFDVKD, per germline. CDR3 length equals 18 residues. V lost 7 bases, J lost 3 bases, and 25 bases lay in between. The CDR3 nucleotides are TGTGCCACCAGCAAATACGAGGGGGGCTGGGGCGAGACAGATACGCAGTATTTT. Translation: CATSKYEGGWGETDTQYF.

With respect to this clonotype: Lacking the conserved final phenylalanine or tryptophan, this CDR3 likely reflects a read error. This chain uses TRBV29-1 with TRBJ2-1, with TRBD2 identical over 9 bases. CDR3 length equals 19 residues. From germline, CDR1 is SQVTM and CDR2 ANQGSEA. In DNA, the CDR3 is TGCAGCGTTCCTCAGCGGGAGGACCTTCAAACTAGCTCCTACAATGGGCAGTTCTCC. Its translation is CSVPQREDLQTSSYNGQFS.

V and J are TRBV3-1 and TRBJ1-3; 9 bases fit TRBD1. V trimming: 4 bases; J trimming: 0 bases; junction bases outside the gene matches: 4. The germline V gene has CDR1 LGHDT and CDR2 YNNKEL (reference sequence). The CDR3 length is 16 residues. The CDR3 protein is CASSPWTGDSGNTIYF. DNA for the CDR3: TGTGCCAGCAGCCCTTGGACAGGGGACTCTGGAAACACCATATATTTT.

This clonotype was found many times. The rearrangement uses TRBV20-1 and TRBJ2-5; D remains unclear. Looked up from germline, CDR1 is DFQATT and CDR2 is SNEGSKA (reference sequence). The CDR3 has 13 amino acids. V was cut by 1 base and J by 1 base, with 7 bases left in between. As DNA, the CDR3 is TGCAGTGCTAGAGGTAGCAGCCAAGAGACCCAGTACTTC. Protein product: CSARGSSQETQYF.

This clonotype was counted between two and nine times. The rearrangement joins TRBV20-1 to TRBJ2-7; TRBD2 is a possible D gene (6 bases). Per the germline V gene, CDR1 is DFQATT and CDR2 is SNEGSKA (reference sequence). V was cut by 3 bases and J by 3 bases, with 12 bases left in between. This CDR3 is 13 amino acids long. CDR3 region: CSARGRRDYEQYF. The DNA of the CDR3 is TGCAGTGCTAGGGGTCGGAGGGACTACGAGCAGTACTTC.

The rearrangement joins TRBV18 to TRBJ2-3; possibly TRBD2 for D (6 bases). The ends were cut back, 3 bases at V and 4 bases at J, with 11 bases in the middle. This CDR3 is built from 14 residues. Germline-derived CDR1 and CDR2 are KGHSH and LQKENI. The CDR3 loop is CASSPRGPPDTQYF. Written as DNA, the CDR3 is TGTGCCAGCTCACCGCGGGGCCCCCCAGATACGCAGTATTTT.

This clonotype was picked up a small number of times. The chain joins TRBV24-1 to TRBJ2-2; tentatively, D is TRBD1 (7 bases). Trimming took 5 bases from V and 7 from J, leaving 13 bases between them. This CDR3 comprises 14 residues. Looked up from germline, CDR1 is KGHDR and CDR2 is SFDVKD. As DNA, the CDR3 is TGTGCCACCAGTGCGACAGGGCGGGGCGGGGAGCTGTTTTTT. Translated, it gives CATSATGRGGELFF.

This clonotype was counted many times. This sequence joins TRBV11-3 and TRBJ2-4; the D gene is possibly TRBD2 (5 bases). V lost 3 bases and J lost 7, with 13 bases in between. Germline CDR1 and CDR2: SGHNT and YENEEA. This CDR3 has 14 residues. Here the CDR3 DNA reads TGTGCCAGCAGCTTTGTAAGGAGGTCGAACATTCAGTACTTC. The encoded protein is CASSFVRRSNIQYF.